One sample yielded the 2 T cell receptor beta chains listed below, sequenced in a study of blood T cell repertoires in COVID-19. TCRdb's copy holds only in-frame clones and misses some; the assay was immunoSEQ multiplex PCR. The data hold roughly 200,000 clones, with roughly 84% observed a single time. The sample consisted of PBMCs or T cells enriched from blood (not recorded which). These receptors originate from a woman in her 30s who had been exposed to COVID-19.

In DNA form, the CDR3 reads TGTGCCAGCAGCTTAAATTACAATTCCTACGAGCAGTACTTC. As protein: CASSLNYNSYEQYF. The V gene is TRBV7-8, the J gene TRBJ2-7; D uncertain. The CDR3 runs to 14 residues. The germline gives CDR1 SGHVS, CDR2 FQNEAQ. V was pared by 2 bases and J by 1 base, with 9 bases between.

V is TRBV6-2 or TRBV6-3 and J is TRBJ1-5; tentatively, D is TRBD1 (6 bases). CDR3 length: 15 residues. Trimming left V 2 bases short and J 1 base short, with 9 bases between. The germline gives CDR1 MNHEY, CDR2 SVGEGT. CDR3 residues: CASSYVGASNQPQHF. CDR3 nucleotide sequence: TGTGCCAGCAGTTACGTGGGGGCGAGCAATCAGCCCCAGCATTTT.